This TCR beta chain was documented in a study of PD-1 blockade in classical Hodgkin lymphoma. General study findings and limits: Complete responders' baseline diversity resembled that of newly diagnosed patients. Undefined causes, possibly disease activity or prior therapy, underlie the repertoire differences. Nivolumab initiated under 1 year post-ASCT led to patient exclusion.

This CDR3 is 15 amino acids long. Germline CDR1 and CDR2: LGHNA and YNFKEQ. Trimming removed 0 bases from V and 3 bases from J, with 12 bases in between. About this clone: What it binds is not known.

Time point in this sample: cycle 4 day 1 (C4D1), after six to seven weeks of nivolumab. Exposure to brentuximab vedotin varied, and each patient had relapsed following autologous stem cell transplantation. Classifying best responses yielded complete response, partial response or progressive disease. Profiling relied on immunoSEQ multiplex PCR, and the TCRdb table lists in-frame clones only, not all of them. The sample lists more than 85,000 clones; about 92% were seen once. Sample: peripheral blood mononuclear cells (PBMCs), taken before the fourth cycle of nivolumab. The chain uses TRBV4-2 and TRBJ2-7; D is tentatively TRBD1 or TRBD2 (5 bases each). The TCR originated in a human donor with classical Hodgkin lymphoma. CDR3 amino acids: CASSQDRDVSYEQYF. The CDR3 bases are TGTGCCAGCAGCCAAGATCGGGACGTAAGCTACGAGCAGTACTTC.